Below, 8 T cell receptor beta chains from the same sample are listed, as sequenced in a study of blood T cell repertoires in COVID-19. Sequencing used immunoSEQ multiplex PCR; TCRdb keeps in-frame clones, though not all of them. The sample includes approximately 11,000 clones, around 71% of them seen just once. Sequenced: peripheral blood. The receptors stem from a man in his 60s with COVID-19, enrolled during active disease.

V gene TRBV7-8 combines with J gene TRBJ2-1, with D possibly matching TRBD2 (5 bases). V lost 5 bases and J lost 7, with 9 bases in between. Germline V CDR1 and CDR2: SGHVS, FQNEAQ. This CDR3 region has 12 residues. Here the CDR3 reads CASSPGINEQFF. The CDR3, as DNA: TGTGCCAGCAGCCCGGGGATTAATGAGCAGTTCTTC.

This chain uses TRBV7-2 with TRBJ2-3; D gene uncertain. The length of the CDR3 is 14 residues. CDR1 is SGHTA and CDR2 is FQGNSA in the germline V gene. Trimming cost V 2 bases and J 5 bases, with 11 bases left between them. The CDR3 bases are TGTGCCAGCAGCTTACTAGGTCCGGAAGATACGCAGTATTTT. Translated: CASSLLGPEDTQYF.

This clone was counted once. J is TRBJ2-5 and V is TRBV7-6, with 10 bases that match TRBD2. V shed 5 bases, J shed 4 bases, and the junction held 10 bases outside the gene matches. This CDR3 spans 16 amino acids. Germline loops: CDR1 SGHVS, CDR2 FNYEAQ. CDR3 in amino acids: CASSGASGSIGETQYF. The CDR3 nucleotides read TGTGCCAGCAGCGGTGCTAGCGGGAGTATTGGAGAGACCCAGTACTTC. The variable domain in full, with the rest retrieved from reference TRBV7-6 and TRBJ2-5, is GAGVSQSPRYKVTKRGQDVALRCDPISGHVSLYWYRQALGQGPEFLTYFNYEAQQDKSGLPNDRFSAERPEGSISTLTIQRTEQRDSAMYRCASSGASGSIGETQYFGPGTRLLVL.

The CDR3 spells CASSQDRGLMSTQYF. CDR3 in DNA: TGCGCCAGCAGCCAAGACAGGGGCCTGATGAGTACGCAGTATTTT. This chain uses TRBV4-3 with TRBJ2-3, with D tentatively TRBD1 (6 bases). This CDR3 is built from 15 residues. V was pared by 0 bases and J by 8 bases, with 15 bases between. The germline gives CDR1 LGHNA, CDR2 YSLEER.

This clone was counted once. The rearrangement joins TRBV24-1 to TRBJ2-3; D uncertain. Between the trimmed V and J ends, which lost 4 bases and 2 bases, there was a span of 12 bases. The germline gives CDR1 KGHDR, CDR2 SFDVKD. The CDR3 sequence is 15 residues long. The CDR3 loop is CATSDSGYSTDTQYF. The DNA for the CDR3 is TGTGCCACCAGTGACTCGGGTTACTCCACAGATACGCAGTATTTT.

The rearrangement uses TRBV4-1 and TRBJ2-2, with D perhaps matching TRBD1 (6 bases). V was cut by 1 base and J by 5 bases, with 11 bases left in between. This CDR3 contains 15 residues. Looked up from germline, CDR1 is MGHRA and CDR2 is YSYEKL. The CDR3 bases are TGCGCCAGCAGCCAAGTTGGACAGCCAACCGGGGAGCTGTTTTTT. It is translated as CASSQVGQPTGELFF.

The V call is TRBV2, the J call TRBJ1-1; D may be TRBD1 (5 bases). Trimming left V 11 bases short and J 1 base short, with 11 bases between. Germline V gene lookup returns CDR1 SNHLY and CDR2 FYNNEI. The length of the CDR3 is 12 residues. The CDR3 protein is CAGQVWNTEAFF. The CDR3 coding sequence is TGTGCCGGACAAGTATGGAACACTGAAGCTTTCTTT.

CDR3 amino acids: CASSPGQGAPTEAFF. CDR3 nucleotides: TGTGCCAGCAGTCCGGGACAGGGGGCGCCCACTGAAGCTTTCTTT. The gene calls are TRBV27 and TRBJ1-1, with 12 bases aligning to TRBD1. V was pared by 5 bases and J by 4 bases, with 5 bases of the junction left unmatched. CDR1 is MNHEY, CDR2 SMNVEV, per germline (reference sequence). The CDR3 is made up of 15 amino acids.